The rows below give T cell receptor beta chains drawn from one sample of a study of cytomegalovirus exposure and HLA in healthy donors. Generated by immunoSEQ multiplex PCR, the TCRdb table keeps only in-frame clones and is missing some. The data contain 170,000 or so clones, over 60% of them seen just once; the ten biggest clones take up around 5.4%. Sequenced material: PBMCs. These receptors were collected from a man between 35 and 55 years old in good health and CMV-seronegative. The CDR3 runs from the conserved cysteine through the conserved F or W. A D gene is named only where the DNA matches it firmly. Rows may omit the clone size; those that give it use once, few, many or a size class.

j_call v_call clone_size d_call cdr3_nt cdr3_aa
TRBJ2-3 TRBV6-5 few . TGTGCCAGCAGACAAAGGGGAGATACGCAGTATTTT CASRQRGDTQYF
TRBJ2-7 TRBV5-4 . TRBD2 TGTGCCAGCAGCTTGGAGCGGGGGGGCCAGGACGAGCAGTACTTC CASSLERGGQDEQYF
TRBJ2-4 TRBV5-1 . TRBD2 TGCGCCAGCAGCTTGACACTTAGCGGGGGGGCCGCCAAAAACATTCAGTACTTC CASSLTLSGGAAKNIQYF
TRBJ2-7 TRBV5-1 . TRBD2 TGCGCCAGCAGCCCCGGACTAGCGGGGTACTCCTACGAGCAGTACTTC CASSPGLAGYSYEQYF
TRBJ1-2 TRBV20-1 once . TGCAGTGCTAGGGACAGCGGCTACACCTTC CSARDSGYTF
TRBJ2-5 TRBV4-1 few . TGCGCCAGCAGCCAAGAGGCAGAGAGTAGAGGGACCCAGTACTTC CASSQEAESRGTQYF
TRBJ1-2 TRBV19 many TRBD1 TGTGCCAGTAGTATATGGAGGGACAGGGTAAAATATGGCTACACCTTC CASSIWRDRVKYGYTF
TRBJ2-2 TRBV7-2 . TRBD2 TGTGCCAGCAGCTTATATGGGAGCGGGGGGGGGTCTACCGGGGAGCTGTTTTTT CASSLYGSGGGSTGELFF
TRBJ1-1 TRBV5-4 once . TGTGCCAGCAGCTTGAGCGGCAGCTTGAACACTGAAGCTTTCTTT CASSLSGSLNTEAFF
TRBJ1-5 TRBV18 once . TGTGCCAGCTCACTAAACGCCCCAGGGGTTGGTCATAGCAATCAGCCCCAGCATTTT CASSLNAPGVGHSNQPQHF
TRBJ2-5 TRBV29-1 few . TGCAGCGTTGCCGGTTCGTACCAAGAGACCCAGTACTTC CSVAGSYQETQYF
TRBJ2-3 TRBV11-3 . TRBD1 TGTGCCAGCAGCCGTAACAGGGGGGGCACAGATACGCAGTATTTT CASSRNRGGTDTQYF
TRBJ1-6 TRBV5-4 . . TGTGCCAGCAGCTTGATAGGGGTTGGCTCACCCCTCCACTTT CASSLIGVGSPLHF
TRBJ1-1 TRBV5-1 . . TGCGCCAGCAGCTCTGACACTGAAGCTTTCTTT CASSSDTEAFF
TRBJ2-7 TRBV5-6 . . TGTGCCAGCAGCCAATACCTAGCGAGATACGAGCAGTACTTC CASSQYLARYEQYF
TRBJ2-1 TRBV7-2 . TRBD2 TGTGCCAGCAGCTTAGAGCGACTAGCGGGGGGGTTCTTC CASSLERLAGGFF
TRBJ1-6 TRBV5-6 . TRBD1 TGTGCCACCAGTTTTGCAGGGGGTAATTCACCCCTCCACTTT CATSFAGGNSPLHF
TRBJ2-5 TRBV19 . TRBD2 TGTGCCAGTAGTGCCCGACTAGCCGCCCAGGAGACCCAGTACTTC CASSARLAAQETQYF
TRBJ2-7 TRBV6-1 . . TGTGCCAGTAGATACGACTACGAGCAGTACTTC CASRYDYEQYF
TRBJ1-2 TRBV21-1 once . TGTGCCAGCAGCAAAGACCCCAGGACAGTCTATGGCTACACCTTC CASSKDPRTVYGYTF
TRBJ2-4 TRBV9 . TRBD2 TGTGCCAGCAGCCCTCGGACTAGCGGGGGAAACCTAGCCAAAAACATTCAGTACTTC CASSPRTSGGNLAKNIQYF
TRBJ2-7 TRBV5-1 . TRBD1 TGCGCCAGCAGCCCCGGGACAGGAGGCTACGAGCAGTACTTC CASSPGTGGYEQYF
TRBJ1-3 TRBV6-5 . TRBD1 TGTGCCAGCAGTTACTCCCGGGACAGGTTGGGAAACACCATATATTTT CASSYSRDRLGNTIYF
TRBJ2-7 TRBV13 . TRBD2 TGTGCCAGCAGGACTTGGGGGGGCTCCTACGAGCAGTACTTC CASRTWGGSYEQYF
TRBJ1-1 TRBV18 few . TGTGCCAGCTCACCAGGAGGGAACACTGAAGCTTTCTTT CASSPGGNTEAFF
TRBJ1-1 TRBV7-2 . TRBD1 TGTGCCAGCAAAATTGGGACAGGGCAGACTGAAGCTTTCTTT CASKIGTGQTEAFF
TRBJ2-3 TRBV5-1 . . TGCGCCAGCAGCTTAGCTAGCACAGATACGCAGTATTTT CASSLASTDTQYF
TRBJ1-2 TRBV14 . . TGTGCCAGCAGCCAAGTCCAAGCTCCTTACTATGGCTACACCTTC CASSQVQAPYYGYTF
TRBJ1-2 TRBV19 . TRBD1 TGTGCCAGTAGTATAGGACAGGGGCCTCCCTATGGCTACACCTTC CASSIGQGPPYGYTF
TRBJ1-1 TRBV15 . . TGTGCCACCAGCAGATCTACAGGGTTTGGGTCTGAAGCTTTCTTT CATSRSTGFGSEAFF
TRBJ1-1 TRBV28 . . TGTGCCAGCAGTACGAACTCCCGAATGATGAACACTGAAGCTTTCTTT CASSTNSRMMNTEAFF
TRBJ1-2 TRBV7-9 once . TGTTCCAGCAGCCCCCTGAGTGGTGGCTACACCTTC CSSSPLSGGYTF
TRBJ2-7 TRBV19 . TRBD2 TGTGCCAGTACCCGGGGGGGTGAGGTAGCGGGCTACGAGCAGTACTTC CASTRGGEVAGYEQYF
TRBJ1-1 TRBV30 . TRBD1 TGTGCCTGGGGCACAGGGGGTGACACTGAAGCTTTCTTT CAWGTGGDTEAFF
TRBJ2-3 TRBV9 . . TGTGCCAGCAGCCTACAGGGCACAGATACGCAGTATTTT CASSLQGTDTQYF
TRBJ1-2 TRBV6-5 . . TGTGCCAGCAGGGGGGGTTATGGCTACACCTTC CASRGGYGYTF
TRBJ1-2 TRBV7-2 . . TGTGCCAGCAGCTTAGAGGTGGGGCGCGAATATGGCTACACCTTC CASSLEVGREYGYTF
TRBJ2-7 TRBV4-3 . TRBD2 TGCGCCAGCAGCCAAGAGTTTGGGACTAGCGGGAGCAACGAGCAGTACTTC CASSQEFGTSGSNEQYF
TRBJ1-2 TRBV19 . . TGTGCCAGTCAACCTGAGAGAGGGTATGGCTACACCTTC CASQPERGYGYTF
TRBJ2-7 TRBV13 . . TGTGCCAGCATGCGGTTCGACGCCCGGGAGCAGTACTTC CASMRFDAREQYF
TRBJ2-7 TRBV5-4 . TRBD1 TGTGCCAGCAGTTTCCGGGACAGGTCAACCTACGAGCAGTACTTC CASSFRDRSTYEQYF
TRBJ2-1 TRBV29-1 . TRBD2 TGCAGCGGCAACCCTGGTGCGGGAGGATCCTATGAGCAGTTCTTC CSGNPGAGGSYEQFF
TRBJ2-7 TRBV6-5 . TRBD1 TGTGCCAGCCGGGACAGCGCCTACGAGCAGTACTTC CASRDSAYEQYF
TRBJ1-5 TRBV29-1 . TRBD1 TGCAGCGTCGGGACAGGGGGGACGGGACCCCAGCATTTT CSVGTGGTGPQHF
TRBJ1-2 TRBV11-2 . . TGTGCCAGCAGCTTAGATGTAGGTGGGCGGCCGGGGTATGGCTACACCTTC CASSLDVGGRPGYGYTF
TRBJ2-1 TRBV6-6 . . TGTGCCAGCACCCCTTGGAGGACGGAGAACAATGAGCAGTTCTTC CASTPWRTENNEQFF
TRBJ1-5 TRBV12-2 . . TGTGCAAGTCGCTTAAGGGGGCGCGGGCAGCCCCAGCATTTT CASRLRGRGQPQHF
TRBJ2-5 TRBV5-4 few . TGTGCCAGCAGCCCCGACAGCCTGGCGAACCAGTACTTC CASSPDSLANQYF
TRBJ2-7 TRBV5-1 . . TGCGCCAGCAGCGGGGAGGACGTGTCCTACGAGCAGTACTTC CASSGEDVSYEQYF
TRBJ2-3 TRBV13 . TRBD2 TGTGCCAGCAGCACGGGGCGGGGGGGCGATACGCAGTATTTT CASSTGRGGDTQYF
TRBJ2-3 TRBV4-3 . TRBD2 TGCGCCAGCAGCCAAGATGGCGGGCGGGGGGGTATGACAGATACGCAGTATTTT CASSQDGGRGGMTDTQYF
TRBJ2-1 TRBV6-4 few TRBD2 TGTGCCAGCAGCAGGACTAGCGGGACCGATGAGCAGTTCTTC CASSRTSGTDEQFF
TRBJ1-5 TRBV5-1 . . TGCGCCAGCAGCCCCTGGCCAGGCAATCAGCCCCAGCATTTT CASSPWPGNQPQHF